This T cell receptor (beta chain) was identified in a study of blood T cells in healthy people across ages. Study-wide results and caveats: It was the long-lived donors that had more naive CD4+ cells and higher diversity than aged donors.

For this clonotype: The target antigen is unknown.

A second PCR of about 7 to 11 cycles used a sample-barcoded 5' primer and a J-beta primer mix. Each sample yielded at least 3 million CDR3-containing paired-end reads. TCRdb processed the 5' RACE reads anew with MiXCR; each CDR3 protein has one entry. Of 500,000 to 650,000 distinct CDR3 sequences in the sample, about 27% were seen once. Each donor supplied roughly 9.2 milliliters of peripheral blood. V lost 5 bases and J lost 1, with 12 bases in between. The CDR3 covers 15 residues. The germline CDR1 and CDR2 sequences are SGHRS and YFSETQ. The data were also submitted as part of a second study, on T cells of mothers and their children.

The specimen was blood. This sequence joins TRBV5-1 and TRBJ2-2; the D gene is possibly TRBD1 (6 bases). The receptor's source is a boy younger than 10 in good health. CDR3 DNA sequence: TGCGCCAGCAGAGATGAGGGGGTGAACACCGGGGAGCTGTTTTTT. Translated, it gives CASRDEGVNTGELFF. Drawing the rest from reference TRBV5-1 and TRBJ2-2, the complete variable domain is KAGVTQTPRYLIKTRGQQVTLSCSPISGHRSVSWYQQTPGQGLQFLFEYFSETQRNKGNFPGRFSGRQFSNSRSEMNVSTLELGDSALYLCASRDEGVNTGELFFGEGSRLTVL.